The TCR beta chain under discussion was sequenced for a study of technical replicates of blood from several donors (dated by TCRdb to 2016 to 2017). Note on this clone: Its recognized antigen is unknown. No much larger clone exists at a distance of one base, and base qualities are not known.

Library preparation employed the immunoSEQ multiplex PCR assay. The source is immuneACCESS, and TCRdb retained only in-frame sequences with V and J called. Part of the clones is not carried over; for the studies checked, unresolved V genes explain less than half of this, and the remainder is unexplained. For this sample the table gives 79,000 or so clones, of which roughly 90% were detected only once. Together, the top ten hold 0.25% of the sample. According to the germline V gene (reference sequence), CDR1 reads LNHNV and CDR2 reads YYDKDF. From cysteine to phenylalanine, the CDR3 is 13 amino acids long. Only the CDR3 DNA is retained, 39 bases long and in frame from the first base. V lost 6 bases and J lost 0 bases; the stretch between them is 6 bases long.

The receptor was derived from a human donor in good health. The sequencing input was T cells isolated from PBMCs. The rearranged segments are TRBV15 and TRBJ1-3, with the D gene not clear enough to name. The CDR3 corresponds to CATRIVSGNTIYF. The nucleotide sequence is given as TGTGCCACCAGAATAGTCTCTGGAAACACCATATATTTT. Here the CDR3 is joined to the reference TRBV15 and TRBJ1-3 genes, and the full variable domain is: DAMVIQNPRYQVTQFGKPVTLSCSQTLNHNVMYWYQQKSSQAPKLLFHYYDKDFNNEADTPDNFQSRRPNTSFCFLDIRSPGLGDTAMYLCATRIVSGNTIYFGEGSWLTVV.